Below, 5 T cell receptor beta chains from the same sample are listed, as sequenced in a study of T cell repertoires in cytomegalovirus infection. TCRdb reanalysed the reads using MiXCR and keeps one entry per CDR3 protein. The repertoire has tens of thousands of distinct CDR3 sequences, just under 4% of them found once; the top ten carry roughly 22%. The sequenced sample was PBMCs. Receptor source: a human donor in good health (CMV status not recorded). Some clones in this sample may be carry-over from other donors' samples.

This clonotype was counted many times. The chain couples TRBV7-9 to TRBJ1-1; D is perhaps TRBD1 (5 bases). The CDR3 has 15 amino acids. In germline, CDR1 is SEHNR, CDR2 FQNEAQ (reference sequence). Trimming pared 3 bases from V and 2 bases from J, leaving 13 bases between. The chain's CDR3 is CASSFIPGHNTEAFF. CDR3 nucleotides: TGTGCCAGCAGCTTTATCCCAGGGCATAACACTGAAGCTTTCTTT. Using reference TRBV7-9 and TRBJ1-1 for the parts outside the CDR3, the full variable domain is DTGVSQNPRHKITKRGQNVTFRCDPISEHNRLYWYRQTLGQGPEFLTYFQNEAQLEKSRLLSDRFSAERPKGSFSTLEIQRTEQGDSAMYLCASSFIPGHNTEAFFGQGTRLTVV.

This clonotype was picked up many times. The chain combines TRBV19 with TRBJ2-7; D is perhaps TRBD2 (6 bases). V was shortened by 6 bases and J by 5 bases, with 14 bases between the two germline ends. Germline V lookup: CDR1 LNHDA, CDR2 SQIVND (reference sequence). There are 13 residues in the CDR3. The CDR3 sequence: CASRETSYHEQYF. The CDR3 DNA reads TGTGCCAGTAGAGAAACTAGCTACCACGAGCAGTACTTC.

This clonotype was picked up many times. The chain links TRBV6-2 or TRBV6-3 to TRBJ1-1, with D tentatively TRBD1 (6 bases). Trimming took off 1 base at V and 6 bases at J, with 12 bases between the two ends. The CDR3 contains 14 residues. From germline, CDR1 is MNHEY and CDR2 SVGEGT. This chain's CDR3 is CASSYFQGSAEAFF. The CDR3 coding sequence is TGTGCCAGCAGTTACTTCCAGGGGAGTGCTGAAGCTTTCTTT.

In this sample, this clonotype turned up many times. This chain links TRBV6-5 with TRBJ2-5; either TRBD1 or TRBD2 may supply D (5 bases each). CDR1 MNHEY and CDR2 SVGAGI come from the germline V gene. CDR3 length equals 14 residues. The germline V and J ends were trimmed by 4 bases and 2 bases, with 11 bases remaining between them. The CDR3 loop is CASSWGIAQETQYF. CDR3 sequence (DNA): TGTGCCAGCAGTTGGGGCATAGCGCAAGAGACCCAGTACTTC.

This clonotype was detected only a few times. This chain uses TRBV7-6 with TRBJ1-3; D is possibly TRBD1 (5 bases). This CDR3 comprises 15 residues. The ends were cut back, 7 bases at V and 5 bases at J, with 18 bases in the middle. Germline values: CDR1 SGHVS, CDR2 FNYEAQ. CDR3 amino acids: CASTNGWGGRNTIYF. CDR3 in DNA: TGTGCCAGCACCAACGGATGGGGGGGGAGAAACACCATATATTTT.